What follows are 4 T cell receptor beta chains derived from one specimen sequenced in a study of control samples from healthy donors and cancer patients. TCRdb keeps only in-frame clones here, not all; method: immunoSEQ multiplex PCR. The sample lists roughly 69,000 clones, 75% to 85% seen once, with roughly 14% in the top ten. Sequencing used blood. The receptors come from a man aged 55 to 70 in good health.

V usage is TRBV25-1 and J usage is TRBJ2-2, with TRBD1 identical over 9 bases. Per the germline V gene, CDR1 is MGHDK and CDR2 is SYGVNS. V lost 8 bases and J lost 7; bases outside the gene matches: 11. The CDR3 is 15 residues long. CDR3 sequence reads: CASRRPGTGIGELFF. Written as DNA, the CDR3 is TGTGCCAGCCGTCGTCCCGGGACAGGGATCGGGGAGCTGTTTTTT.

The gene calls are TRBV6-2 or TRBV6-3 and TRBJ2-7, with D unclear. Germline lookup yields CDR1 MNHEY and CDR2 SVGEGT. V lost 2 bases to trimming and J lost 6 bases, with 11 bases between them. The CDR3 loop spans 13 amino acids. CDR3 DNA sequence: TGTGCCAGCAGTTACGGGGTCCGTTCCGAGCAGTACTTC. This gives the protein CASSYGVRSEQYF.

This clone was recorded a few times. This rearrangement joins TRBV6-1 to TRBJ2-3; D is undetermined. Germline lookup yields CDR1 MNHNS and CDR2 SASEGT. There are 13 residues in the CDR3. With 3 bases removed from V and 5 bases from J, the gap between germline ends came to 9 bases. The CDR3 here is CASSDASGDTQYF. As DNA, the CDR3 is TGTGCCAGCAGTGACGCCAGTGGAGATACGCAGTATTTT.

The rearrangement links TRBV4-1 to TRBJ1-5; TRBD1 is a possible D gene (6 bases). The CDR3 covers 15 residues. Germline V CDR1 and CDR2: MGHRA, YSYEKL. Trimming left V 5 bases short and J 0 bases short, with 11 bases between. The DNA of the CDR3 is TGCGCCAGCAGCAAGGGACACGATAGCAATCAGCCCCAGCATTTT. Protein sequence: CASSKGHDSNQPQHF.